The clone carrying this T cell receptor beta chain came up a few times. The RNA input was about 0.5 to 1 ug, and it was reverse transcribed with random hexamers. TCRdb fed the immunoSEQ multiplex PCR reads into MiXCR, producing one record per CDR3 protein. This table holds some 260,000 distinct CDR3 sequences, approximately 84% found once. The sample originates from a study of CD8 T cells in Susac syndrome. CDR3 length: 15 amino acids. The junction had 11 bases not matched to a gene; V was cut back by 11 bases and J by 4 bases. CDR1 and CDR2 from the germline V gene are MNHNS and SASEGT. TEMRA cells were FACS-enriched, with CD8+ and CD4+ T cells isolated negatively.

Sequences were obtained from CD8+ T cells from PBMCs. This sequence originates from a human donor with multiple sclerosis. The rearrangement links TRBV6-1 to TRBJ2-3; 11 bases line up with TRBD2. The CDR3 loop reads CACSHGTSGADTQYF. CDR3 bases: TGTGCCTGCTCTCATGGGACTAGCGGTGCAGATACGCAGTATTTT.